The clone carrying this TCR beta chain is labeled medium-sized. The data originate from a study of T cell responses to AZD1222 COVID-19 vaccine. TCRdb's table, derived via immunoSEQ multiplex PCR, lists solely in-frame clones and lacks some. Of around 120,000 clones in the sample, roughly 87% were seen once. CDR1 MGHDK and CDR2 SYGVNS come from the germline V gene. Between the trimmed V and J ends, which lost 8 bases and 5 bases, there was a span of 15 bases. CDR3 length: 13 residues. The chain combines TRBV25-1 with TRBJ1-1, with D maybe TRBD1 (6 bases). This clonotype was sampled from an adult in good health. The source was peripheral blood, collected on day 0 of AZD1222 vaccination. As DNA, the CDR3 is TGTGCCAGCGCCGAGGGGGGCTGGACTGAAGCTTTCTTT. Protein: CASAEGGWTEAFF.